The rows below give T cell receptor beta chains drawn from one sample of a study of T cell responses to AZD1222 COVID-19 vaccine. Clones were sequenced by immunoSEQ multiplex PCR, and TCRdb holds only the in-frame ones, with some missing. The sample gives approximately 79,000 clones, 65% to 90% of which show up once; more than 7% is in the top ten. The sample consisted of peripheral blood, taken on day 0 of AZD1222 vaccination. The receptors come from an adult in good health. The CDR3 runs from the conserved cysteine through the conserved F or W. D genes are given only for firm matches. Part of the rows lack a size; the others show once, few, many or a class for expanded clones.

j_call v_call d_call clone_size cdr3_nt cdr3_aa
TRBJ2-4 TRBV27 . . TGTGCCAGCAGTTTATACCTAGGAGGTGGTGAGGAGTACTTC CASSLYLGGGEEYF
TRBJ1-2 TRBV5-8 . . TGTGCCAGCGGATTATATGGCTACACCTTC CASGLYGYTF
TRBJ2-7 TRBV6-5 . . TGTGCCGTCGGCTCCTACGAGCAGTACTTC CAVGSYEQYF
TRBJ1-3 TRBV9 TRBD1 . TGTGCCAGCGCGGCAGGGGGGCCCTCTGGAAACACCATATATTTT CASAAGGPSGNTIYF
TRBJ2-1 TRBV20-1 . . TGCAGTGCTAGTTATTCGAACAATGAGCAGTTCTTC CSASYSNNEQFF
TRBJ2-5 TRBV29-1 TRBD2 . TGCAGCGTTCAAGGTCTAGCGGGAGGGCGCCAAGAGACCCAGTACTTC CSVQGLAGGRQETQYF
TRBJ1-3 TRBV3-1/TRBV3-2 . . TGTGCCAGCAGCCATCTAGTCCGAACCTCTGGAAACACCATATATTTT CASSHLVRTSGNTIYF
TRBJ2-1 TRBV7-3 . once TGTGCCTCGGGCCAGGGCTACTACAATGAGCAGTTCTTC CASGQGYYNEQFF
TRBJ2-1 TRBV4-1 TRBD2 . TGCGCCAGCAGCCAAGAAGGTGGCGGGAGTAAGTACAATGAGCAGTTCTTC CASSQEGGGSKYNEQFF
TRBJ1-5 TRBV9 . few TGTGCCAGCAGCCTTCGGGACGGTCCTACGCAGCCCCAGCATTTT CASSLRDGPTQPQHF
TRBJ2-3 TRBV2 . . TGTGCCAGCAGTGAAGCGGGGTCGGGGAATACGCAGTATTTT CASSEAGSGNTQYF
TRBJ2-1 TRBV5-4 TRBD1 . TGTGCCAGCAGCTTACCGGGACAGGGGGGATACAATGAGCAGTTCTTC CASSLPGQGGYNEQFF